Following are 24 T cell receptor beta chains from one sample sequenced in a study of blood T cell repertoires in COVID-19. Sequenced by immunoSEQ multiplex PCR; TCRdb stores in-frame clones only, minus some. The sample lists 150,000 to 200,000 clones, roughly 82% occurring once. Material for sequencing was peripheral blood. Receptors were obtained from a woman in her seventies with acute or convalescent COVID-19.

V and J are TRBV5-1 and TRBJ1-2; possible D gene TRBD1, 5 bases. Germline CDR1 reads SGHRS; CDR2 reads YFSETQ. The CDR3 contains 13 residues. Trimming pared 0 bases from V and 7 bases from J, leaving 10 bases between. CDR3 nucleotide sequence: TGCGCCAGCAGCTTGGGCAAAGGGGTTGGCTACACCTTC. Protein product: CASSLGKGVGYTF.

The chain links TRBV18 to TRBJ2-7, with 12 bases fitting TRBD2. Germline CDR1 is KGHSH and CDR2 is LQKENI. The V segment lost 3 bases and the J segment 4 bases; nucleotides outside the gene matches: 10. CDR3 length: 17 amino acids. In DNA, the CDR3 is TGTGCCAGCTCACCTCCTCCGGGACTAGCGGGCTCATACGAGCAGTACTTC. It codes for CASSPPPGLAGSYEQYF.

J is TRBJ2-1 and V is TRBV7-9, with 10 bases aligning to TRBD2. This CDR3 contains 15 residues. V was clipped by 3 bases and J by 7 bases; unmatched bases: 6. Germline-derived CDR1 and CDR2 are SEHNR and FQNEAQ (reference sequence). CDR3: CASSFLAGGPNEQFF. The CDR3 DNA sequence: TGTGCCAGCAGCTTTTTAGCGGGGGGTCCGAATGAGCAGTTCTTC.

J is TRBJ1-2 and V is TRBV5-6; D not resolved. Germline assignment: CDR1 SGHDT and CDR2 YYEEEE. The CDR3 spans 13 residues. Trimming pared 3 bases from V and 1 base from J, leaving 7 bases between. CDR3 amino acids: CASSSTGNYGYTF. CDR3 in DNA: TGTGCCAGCAGCTCGACGGGTAACTATGGCTACACCTTC.

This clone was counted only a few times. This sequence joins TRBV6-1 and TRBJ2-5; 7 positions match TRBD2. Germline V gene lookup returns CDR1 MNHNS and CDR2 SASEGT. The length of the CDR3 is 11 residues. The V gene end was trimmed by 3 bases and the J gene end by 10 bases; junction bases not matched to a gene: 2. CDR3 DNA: TGTGCCAGCAGTGACCTAGCGGTCCAGTACTTC. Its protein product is CASSDLAVQYF.

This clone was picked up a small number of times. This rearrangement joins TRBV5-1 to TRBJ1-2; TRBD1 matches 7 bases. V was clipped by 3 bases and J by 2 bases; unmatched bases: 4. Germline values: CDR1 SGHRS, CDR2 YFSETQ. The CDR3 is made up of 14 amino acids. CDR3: CASSSMTGNYGYTF. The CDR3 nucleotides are TGCGCCAGCAGCTCCATGACAGGGAACTATGGCTACACCTTC.

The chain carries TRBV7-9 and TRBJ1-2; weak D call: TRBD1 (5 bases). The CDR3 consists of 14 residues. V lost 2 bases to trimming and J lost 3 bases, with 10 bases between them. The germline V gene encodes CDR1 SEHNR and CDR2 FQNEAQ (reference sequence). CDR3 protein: CASSLPPGDYGYTF. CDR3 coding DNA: TGTGCCAGCAGCTTACCGCCGGGGGACTATGGCTACACCTTC.

In DNA, the CDR3 is TGTGCCAGCAGCCAAGTTCAGCAGGGGCTCTATGGCTACACCTTC. Translated: CASSQVQQGLYGYTF. The V call is TRBV4-2, the J call TRBJ1-2; the D gene is possibly TRBD1 (6 bases). Looked up from germline, CDR1 is LGHNA and CDR2 is YNFKEQ. V dropped 1 base and J dropped 4 bases, with 13 bases sitting between them. The CDR3 length is 15 residues.

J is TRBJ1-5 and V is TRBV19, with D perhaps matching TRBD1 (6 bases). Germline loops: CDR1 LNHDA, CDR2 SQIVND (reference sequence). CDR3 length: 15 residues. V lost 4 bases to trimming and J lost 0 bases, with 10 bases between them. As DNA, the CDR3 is TGTGCCAGTAGTACCCAACAGGGTAGCAATCAGCCCCAGCATTTT. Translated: CASSTQQGSNQPQHF.

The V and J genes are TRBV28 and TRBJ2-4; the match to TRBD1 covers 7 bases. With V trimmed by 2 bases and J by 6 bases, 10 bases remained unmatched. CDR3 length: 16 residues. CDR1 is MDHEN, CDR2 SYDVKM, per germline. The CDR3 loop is CASSLRTGVEINIQYF. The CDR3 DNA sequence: TGTGCCAGCAGTTTAAGGACAGGTGTCGAGATAAACATTCAGTACTTC.

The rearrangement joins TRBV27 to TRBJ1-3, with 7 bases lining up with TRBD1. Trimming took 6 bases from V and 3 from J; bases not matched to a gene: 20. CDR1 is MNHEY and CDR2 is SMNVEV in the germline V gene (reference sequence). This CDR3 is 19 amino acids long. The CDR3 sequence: CASSRARVFTDRDGNTIYF. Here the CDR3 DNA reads TGTGCCAGCAGCCGAGCTCGAGTATTTACCGACAGGGATGGAAACACCATATATTTT.

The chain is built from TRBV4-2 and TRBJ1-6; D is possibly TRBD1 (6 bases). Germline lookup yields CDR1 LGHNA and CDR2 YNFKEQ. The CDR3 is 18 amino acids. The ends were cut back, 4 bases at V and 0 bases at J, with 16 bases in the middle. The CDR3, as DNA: TGTGCCAGCAGCCGGGAACAGGGCTCCGGCTCCTATAATTCACCCCTCCACTTT. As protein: CASSREQGSGSYNSPLHF.

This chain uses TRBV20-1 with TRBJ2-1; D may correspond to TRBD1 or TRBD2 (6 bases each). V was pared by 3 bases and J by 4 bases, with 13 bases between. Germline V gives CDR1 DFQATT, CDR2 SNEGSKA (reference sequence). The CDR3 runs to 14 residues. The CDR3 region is CSASGGRLYNEQFF. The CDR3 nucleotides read TGCAGTGCTAGTGGGGGGCGACTTTACAATGAGCAGTTCTTC.

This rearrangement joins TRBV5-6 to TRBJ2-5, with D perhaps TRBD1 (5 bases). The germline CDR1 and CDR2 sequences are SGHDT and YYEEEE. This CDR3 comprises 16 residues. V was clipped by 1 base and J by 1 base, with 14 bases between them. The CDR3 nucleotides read TGTGCCAGCAGCTTGTCAGGGATTTTGGCCCAAGAGACCCAGTACTTC. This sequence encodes CASSLSGILAQETQYF.

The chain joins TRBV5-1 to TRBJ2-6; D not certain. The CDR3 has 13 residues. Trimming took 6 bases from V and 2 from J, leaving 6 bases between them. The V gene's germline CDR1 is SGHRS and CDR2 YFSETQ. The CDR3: CASTEPGANVLTF. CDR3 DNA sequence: TGCGCCAGCACCGAGCCTGGGGCCAACGTCCTGACTTTC.

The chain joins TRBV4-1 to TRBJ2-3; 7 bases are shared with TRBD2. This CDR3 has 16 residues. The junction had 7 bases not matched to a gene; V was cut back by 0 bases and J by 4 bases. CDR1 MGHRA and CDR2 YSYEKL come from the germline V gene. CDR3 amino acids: CASSQENQRGPDTQYF. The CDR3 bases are TGCGCCAGCAGCCAAGAGAATCAGCGGGGTCCAGATACGCAGTATTTT.

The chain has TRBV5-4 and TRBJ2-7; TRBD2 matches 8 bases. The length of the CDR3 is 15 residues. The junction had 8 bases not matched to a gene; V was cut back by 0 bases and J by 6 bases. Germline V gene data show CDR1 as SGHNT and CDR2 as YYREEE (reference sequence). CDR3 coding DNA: TGTGCCAGCAGCTTGGGAAGCGGGAGTCTAATCGAGCAGTACTTC. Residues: CASSLGSGSLIEQYF.

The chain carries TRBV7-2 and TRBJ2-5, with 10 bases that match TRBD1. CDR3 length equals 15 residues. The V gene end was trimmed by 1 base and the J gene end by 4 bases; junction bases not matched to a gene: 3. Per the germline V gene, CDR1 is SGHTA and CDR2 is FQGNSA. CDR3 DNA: TGTGCCAGCAGCTTAGTTGACAGGGGGCGAGAGACCCAGTACTTC. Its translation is CASSLVDRGRETQYF.

The CDR3 coding sequence is TGTGCCAGCAGTGAAGTCGCACTTAGCAATCAGCCCCAGCATTTT. It encodes CASSEVALSNQPQHF. The chain recombines TRBV6-1 with TRBJ1-5; no clear D. Germline V gives CDR1 MNHNS, CDR2 SASEGT. The CDR3 sequence is 15 residues long. Trimming removed 1 base from V and 0 bases from J, with 7 bases in between.

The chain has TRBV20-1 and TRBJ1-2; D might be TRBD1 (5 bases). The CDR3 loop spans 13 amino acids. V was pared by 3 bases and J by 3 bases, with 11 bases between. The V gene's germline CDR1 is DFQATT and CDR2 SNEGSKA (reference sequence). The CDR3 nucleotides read TGCAGTGCTAGTGAGCAGGGCGACTATGGCTACACCTTC. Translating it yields CSASEQGDYGYTF.

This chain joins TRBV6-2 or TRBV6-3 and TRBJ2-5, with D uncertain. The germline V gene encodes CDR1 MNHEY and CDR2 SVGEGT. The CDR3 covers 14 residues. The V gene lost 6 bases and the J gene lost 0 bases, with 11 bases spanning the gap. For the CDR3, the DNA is TGTGCCAGCAGCCCCACAAGAAACCAAGAGACCCAGTACTTC. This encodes CASSPTRNQETQYF.

In DNA form, the CDR3 reads TGTGCCACCAGCATTTCCTTTCGGGAGTTCGGGGAGCTGTTTTTT. This sequence encodes CATSISFREFGELFF. The chain links TRBV15 to TRBJ2-2, with D perhaps TRBD2 (6 bases). V was cut by 4 bases and J by 7 bases, with 16 bases left in between. The CDR3 length is 15 residues. Germline V gene data show CDR1 as LNHNV and CDR2 as YYDKDF (reference sequence). Supplemented by reference TRBV15 and TRBJ2-2, the full variable domain reads DAMVIQNPRYQVTQFGKPVTLSCSQTLNHNVMYWYQQKSSQAPKLLFHYYDKDFNNEADTPDNFQSRRPNTSFCFLDIRSPGLGDTAMYLCATSISFREFGELFFGEGSRLTVL.

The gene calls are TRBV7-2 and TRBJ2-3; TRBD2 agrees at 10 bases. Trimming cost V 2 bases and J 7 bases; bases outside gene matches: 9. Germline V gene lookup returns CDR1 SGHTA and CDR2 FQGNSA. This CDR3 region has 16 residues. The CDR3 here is CASSLSGRAGQNTQYF. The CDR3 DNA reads TGTGCCAGCAGCTTAAGCGGGAGGGCCGGTCAGAATACGCAGTATTTT. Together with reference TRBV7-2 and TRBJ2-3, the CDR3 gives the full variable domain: GAGVSQSPSNKVTEKGKDVELRCDPISGHTALYWYRQSLGQGLEFLIYFQGNSAPDKSGLPSDRFSAERTGGSVSTLTIQRTQQEDSAVYLCASSLSGRAGQNTQYFGPGTRLTVL.

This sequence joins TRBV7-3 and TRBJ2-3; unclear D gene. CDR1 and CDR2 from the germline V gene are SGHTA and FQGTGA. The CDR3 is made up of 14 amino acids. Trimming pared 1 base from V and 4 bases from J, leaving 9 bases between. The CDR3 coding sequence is TGTGCCAGCAGCTTAAACCCCCGCGCAGATACGCAGTATTTT. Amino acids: CASSLNPRADTQYF.